The present entry profiles one TCR beta chain with its context. The sample comes from a study of blood T cells in healthy people across ages. The CDR3 has 12 amino acids. Trimming stripped 8 bases from V and 6 bases from J, with 13 bases between. PCR was performed a second time for about 7 to 12 cycles using a sample-barcoded 5' primer and a J-beta primer mix. The study obtained at least 2.5 million CDR3-containing paired-end reads from every sample. One entry per CDR3 protein results from TCRdb running MiXCR on the 5' RACE reads. The table has hundreds of thousands of distinct CDR3 sequences, 24% seen once; the top ten hold less than 9%. These data were likewise used in another study, on T cells of mothers and their children. That paper states: All donors were healthy and Caucasian; they were a few mothers and their six children. Sequencing got over 8.5 million TCR beta CDR3 reads from each mother and about 3.1 million from each child. An overlap that was slightly higher, though non-significant, was seen in related mother-child pairs versus unrelated pairs.

The origin of this receptor is a boy under 18 in good health. Specimen: blood. This rearrangement joins TRBV12-3 or TRBV12-4 to TRBJ1-1, with D unresolved. This chain's CDR3 is CASRPQDAEAFF. Here the CDR3 DNA reads TGTGCCAGCCGTCCCCAGGACGCTGAAGCTTTCTTT.